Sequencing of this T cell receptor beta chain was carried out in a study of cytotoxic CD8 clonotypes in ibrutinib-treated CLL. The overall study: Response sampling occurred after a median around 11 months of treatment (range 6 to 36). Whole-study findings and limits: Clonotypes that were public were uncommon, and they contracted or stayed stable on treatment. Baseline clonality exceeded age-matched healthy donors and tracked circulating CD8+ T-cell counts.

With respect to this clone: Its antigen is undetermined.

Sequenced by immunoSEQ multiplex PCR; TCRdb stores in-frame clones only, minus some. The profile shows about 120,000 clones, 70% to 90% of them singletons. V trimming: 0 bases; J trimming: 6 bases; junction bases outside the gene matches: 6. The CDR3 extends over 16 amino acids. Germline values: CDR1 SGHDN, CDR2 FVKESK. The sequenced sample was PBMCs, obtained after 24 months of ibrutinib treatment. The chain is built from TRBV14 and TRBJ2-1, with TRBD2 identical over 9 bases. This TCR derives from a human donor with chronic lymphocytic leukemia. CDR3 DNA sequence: TGTGCCAGCAGCCAAGATACTAGCGGGTGGTCCAATGAGCAGTTCTTC. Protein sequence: CASSQDTSGWSNEQFF. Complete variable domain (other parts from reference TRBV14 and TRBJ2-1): EAGVTQFPSHSVIEKGQTVTLRCDPISGHDNLYWYRRVMGKEIKFLLHFVKESKQDESGMPNNRFLAERTGGTYSTLKVQPAELEDSGVYFCASSQDTSGWSNEQFFGPGTRLTVL.